This record concerns one T cell receptor beta chain sequence. Its antigen remains unidentified. A much larger clone is a single base away; this may be a read error. This entry comes from a study of T cells in Graves' hyperthyroidism and ophthalmopathy (dated by TCRdb to between 2018 and 2020). At the level of the whole study: Peripheral blood samples were taken at initial diagnosis, before any treatment was given. A discovery cohort of approximately 97 patients, fewer than 50 with Graves' ophthalmopathy and 55 to 60 with stable Graves' hyperthyroidism, was used to find distinguishing TCR V-J signatures. Prospective prediction of ophthalmopathy was tested in an independent validation cohort consisting of some 20 hyperthyroidism patients and more than 15 patients who later progressed to ophthalmopathy. The 100 discovery patients were randomly split 7:3 into training and test sets. In more than 5 Graves' hyperthyroidism patients, the study also compared T-cell repertoires from thyroid tissue with T-cell repertoires from blood. After sampling, hyperthyroidism patients received methimazole starting at 30 mg daily, and ophthalmopathy patients received high-dose intravenous methylprednisolone. The paper reports TCR Vbeta CDR3 sequencing of roughly 140 peripheral blood samples: approximately 43 ophthalmopathy, around 80 hyperthyroidism and 17 progressor patients. On the study overall, not on this receptor specifically: Most expanded thyroid clonotypes (frequency above 0.001) were also found in blood, which suggests that blood repertoires may mirror thyroid immune responses. No statistical method was used to fix the sample size in advance, and group allocation was not hidden from the investigators. In validation, the model predicted progression to ophthalmopathy a median of roughly six months before onset, with approximately 71% sensitivity and just under 75% specificity. A 13 V-J signature model separated ophthalmopathy from stable hyperthyroidism, with over 85% sensitivity and about 81% specificity in cross-validation and 80%/75% in testing.

The CDR3 goes from the cysteine to the phenylalanine over 13 residues. CDR3 DNA only is kept here, 39 bases in frame from base 1. A distance of 15 bases separates the germline ends of V and J, which lose 5 bases and 7 bases respectively. The TCR beta CDR3 regions were amplified from the RNA transcripts. For the first round of RT-PCR on the TCR CDR3, the HTBI primer set was used together with the Qiagen OneStep RT-PCR kit. Libraries were constructed in a second round of multiplex PCR, after which size selection and purification were performed. Libraries were sequenced paired-end with 100 bp reads on an Illumina HiSeq2000. In the original analysis: Raw data were processed with SOAPnuke, discarding reads with adapters, uncalled bases, mean Phred below 15, or no exact constant-primer or identifier match. COPE v1.2.5 was used to merge high-quality paired reads, and clonotypes were defined as unique nucleotide sequences. MiTCR v1.1 was used to align clonotypes to the IMGT TRBV, TRBD and TRBJ reference segments. The analysis was restricted to V-J combinations with a frequency above 0.0001, which together covered 99.2% of the repertoires. The TCS score was defined as the ratio of F50 (clonal expansion) to E x V (chaos), calculated using BLOSUM62-based TCRdist between CDR3 peptides within each V-J. Welch's t-statistics and random forest reduced around 510 V-J features to around 14, which were used in a naive Bayes classifier (R e1071). TCRdb reprocessed the public reads (quality trimming at Q25 with fastp, clone calling with MiXCR) and kept in-frame beta chains. Identical CDR3 proteins give one entry, which carries the most common genes and DNA. Clone size and V and J calls follow TCRdb, not the original study. Present in this sample are 350,000 to 400,000 distinct CDR3 sequences, approximately 15% of which were seen just once. The top ten constitute more than 9.5% of the sample.

Graves' hyperthyroidism was defined as stable when no progression to ophthalmopathy occurred over 18 months of follow-up. Hyperthyroidism patients were newly diagnosed, with disease duration under 2 months, and aged 18 to 65 years. The study excluded patients with uncontrolled infections, other autoimmune diseases, pregnancy or lactation. Clinical symptoms, serum thyroxine and TRAb, thyroid ultrasound, and orbital computed tomography formed the basis for the diagnoses. Ficoll-Paque density gradient centrifugation was used to isolate PBMCs from about 9.4 ml of fresh peripheral blood. Total RNA was extracted using Trizol reagent, and RNA quality was assessed on an Agilent 2100 Bioanalyzer.

Sequencing used blood. The sequence derives from a woman in her fifties or sixties with Graves' hyperthyroidism. Recombination connected TRBV12-3 or TRBV12-4 to TRBJ2-7, with TRBD1 perhaps the D gene, on 6 matching bases. The DNA sequence is as follows: TGTGCCAGCAGTGACAAGGGGGAGAAAGAGCAGTACTTC. Its protein is CASSDKGEKEQYF.